The clone carrying this T cell receptor beta chain has a count of ten or more. This record comes from a study of T cells in Graves' hyperthyroidism and ophthalmopathy. Amplification yielded TCR beta CDR3 regions, with RNA transcripts as the source. The study used the HTBI primer set for a first-round RT-PCR of the TCR CDR3. TCRdb itself ran the multiplex PCR reads through MiXCR, one entry per CDR3 protein. Of 300,000 to 450,000 distinct CDR3 sequences listed, 11% to 15% were seen once; the top ten hold more than 9.5%. This CDR3 region has 15 residues. Per the germline V gene, CDR1 is KGHDR and CDR2 is SFDVKD. V shed 2 bases, J shed 2 bases, and the junction held 4 bases outside the gene matches.

This TCR was sampled from an older woman with Graves' hyperthyroidism. Sequenced sample: blood. The chain employs TRBV24-1 and TRBJ2-7; 8 nucleotides match TRBD1. The CDR3 loop is CATSDSGQVPYEQYF. For the CDR3, the DNA is TGTGCCACCAGTGATTCGGGACAGGTACCCTACGAGCAGTACTTC.